The 28 T cell receptor beta chains reported below all come from one sample, sequenced in a study of blood T cell repertoires in COVID-19. Profiling relied on immunoSEQ multiplex PCR, and the TCRdb table lists in-frame clones only, not all of them. The profile shows roughly 150,000 clones, 87% of them singletons. The sample comprised PBMCs or T cells enriched from blood (not recorded which). Receptor source: a woman between 35 and 50 years old who had been exposed to COVID-19.

The CDR3: CASSQGDPRQGIGYTF. CDR3 sequence (DNA): TGTGCCAGCAGCCAAGGGGATCCTAGACAGGGGATAGGCTACACCTTC. The chain has TRBV4-2 and TRBJ1-2, with TRBD1 matching over 8 bases. The junction had 12 bases not matched to a gene; V was cut back by 1 base and J by 8 bases. In germline, CDR1 is LGHNA, CDR2 YNFKEQ. The CDR3 sequence is 16 residues long.

Only a few counts were recorded for this clone. This rearrangement joins TRBV6-5 to TRBJ1-1, with D unresolved. Trimming stripped 8 bases from V and 3 bases from J, with 19 bases between. The CDR3 length is 15 residues. Germline CDR1 and CDR2: MNHEY and SVGAGI. The CDR3, as DNA: TGTGCCAGCGGAGGCCGCGGTGGGGTGGACACTGAAGCTTTCTTT. It is translated as CASGGRGGVDTEAFF.

The chain combines TRBV27 with TRBJ2-1; 11 positions agree with TRBD2. The CDR3 loop spans 16 amino acids. Germline V CDR1 and CDR2: MNHEY, SMNVEV (reference sequence). V dropped 1 base and J dropped 10; count of bases not matched to a gene: 9. CDR3 sequence: CASSLLASGGKEEQFF. CDR3 sequence (DNA): TGTGCCAGCAGTTTATTGGCTAGCGGGGGGAAGGAGGAGCAGTTCTTC.

The chain carries TRBV18 and TRBJ2-5; TRBD1 matches 8 bases. The germline V gene has CDR1 KGHSH and CDR2 LQKENI. Trimming at V came to 2 bases and at J to 4 bases, leaving 9 bases not matched to a gene. The CDR3 loop spans 16 amino acids. CDR3 in DNA: TGTGCCAGCTCACCAGAGACCAGGGGGCGACGAGAGACCCAGTACTTC. This gives the protein CASSPETRGRRETQYF.

This chain uses TRBV18 with TRBJ2-4, with TRBD1 matching over 8 bases. Germline CDR1 and CDR2: KGHSH and LQKENI. After removal of 3 bases from V and 6 bases from J, the junction contained 7 bases not matched to a gene. The CDR3 covers 15 residues. The CDR3 sequence: CASSPGQGRGNIQYF. The DNA for the CDR3 is TGTGCCAGCTCACCCGGACAGGGCCGGGGAAACATTCAGTACTTC. Complete variable domain (other parts from reference TRBV18 and TRBJ2-4): NAGVMQNPRHLVRRRGQEARLRCSPMKGHSHVYWYRQLPEEGLKFMVYLQKENIIDESGMPKERFSAEFPKEGPSILRIQQVVRGDSAAYFCASSPGQGRGNIQYFGAGTRLSVL.

The J gene is TRBJ1-3, the V gene TRBV7-9, with D hard to call. The CDR3 runs 14 residues. In germline, CDR1 is SEHNR, CDR2 FQNEAQ (reference sequence). The V end lost 4 bases, the J end lost 4 bases, and 11 bases lay between the germline ends. The CDR3 spells CASSSRTLGNTIYF. CDR3 nucleotide sequence: TGTGCCAGCAGCTCCCGGACTCTCGGAAACACCATATATTTT.

The chain employs TRBV10-3 and TRBJ1-2, with no clear D. The germline gives CDR1 ENHRY, CDR2 SYGVKD. The CDR3 length is 12 residues. Trimming removed 8 bases at V and 2 bases at J, with 9 bases between. CDR3 sequence reads: CAIEVLNYGYTF. CDR3 sequence (DNA): TGTGCCATCGAGGTTTTGAACTATGGCTACACCTTC.

The chain is built from TRBV5-1 and TRBJ2-1; D may be TRBD2 (6 bases). Germline V gene data show CDR1 as SGHRS and CDR2 as YFSETQ. CDR3 size: 11 residues. The V and J ends lost 6 bases and 7 bases respectively, with 8 bases between them. The CDR3, as DNA: TGCGCCAGCATGAGCGGGAATGAGCAGTTCTTC. Translated, it gives CASMSGNEQFF.

This clone appeared once. This chain links TRBV6-5 with TRBJ2-7; 8 bases agree with TRBD1. Germline trimming cut 0 bases from V and 2 bases from J; bases unmatched to any gene: 3. Germline V gene lookup returns CDR1 MNHEY and CDR2 SVGAGI. The CDR3 covers 15 residues. CDR3 nucleotides: TGTGCCAGCAGTTACTCGAACAGGGGGGCCTACGAGCAGTACTTC. Residues: CASSYSNRGAYEQYF.

The CDR3 protein is CASSVDSPSYEQYF. In nucleotides, the CDR3 is TGCGCCAGCAGTGTCGACAGTCCTTCTTACGAGCAGTACTTC. The rearrangement links TRBV5-1 to TRBJ2-7; a weak D match, TRBD1 (5 bases). V dropped 5 bases and J dropped 4 bases, with 16 bases sitting between them. The CDR3 has 14 residues. The germline gives CDR1 SGHRS, CDR2 YFSETQ.

The table lists this clone with a count of one. CDR3 region: CARERGAYYDNEQFF. The CDR3 region has the DNA TGTGCCAGGGAAAGGGGCGCCTACTACGACAATGAGCAGTTCTTC. The rearrangement uses TRBV2 and TRBJ2-1; D might be TRBD1 (5 bases). Per germline, CDR1 SNHLY and CDR2 FYNNEI. The CDR3 spans 15 residues. The V end lost 9 bases, the J end lost 5 bases, and 20 bases lay between the germline ends.

V is TRBV5-1 and J is TRBJ2-7; D possibly corresponds to TRBD2 (5 bases). The V end lost 2 bases, the J end lost 0 bases, and 9 bases lay between the germline ends. CDR3 size: 14 residues. The germline V gene has CDR1 SGHRS and CDR2 YFSETQ. The CDR3 sequence: CASSFEGFSYEQYF. The DNA for the CDR3 is TGCGCCAGCAGCTTTGAGGGCTTCTCCTACGAGCAGTACTTC.

V gene TRBV9 combines with J gene TRBJ1-2; D is uncertain. Germline V gene lookup returns CDR1 SGDLS and CDR2 YYNGEE. The CDR3 contains 13 residues. The germline V and J ends were trimmed by 6 bases and 4 bases, with 13 bases remaining between them. CDR3 sequence (DNA): TGTGCCAGCACCGGCGGGGAACTCTATGGCTACACCTTC. Protein: CASTGGELYGYTF.

The rearrangement links TRBV29-1 to TRBJ2-7, with D tentatively TRBD1 (6 bases). CDR1 is SQVTM, CDR2 ANQGSEA, per germline. V was shortened by 6 bases and J by 2 bases, with 11 bases between the two germline ends. The CDR3 totals 12 residues. CDR3 residues: CSVQGRAYEQYF. Here the CDR3 DNA reads TGCAGCGTACAGGGCAGGGCCTACGAGCAGTACTTC.

The chain links TRBV13 to TRBJ2-3; 11 nucleotides align to TRBD1. CDR1 is PRHDT, CDR2 FYEKMQ, per germline (reference sequence). The CDR3 runs to 15 residues. J was trimmed by 7 bases and V by 1 base; bases with no gene match: 4. This CDR3 is CASSLEGQGENTQYF. The CDR3 coding sequence is TGTGCCAGCAGCTTAGAGGGACAGGGGGAAAATACGCAGTATTTT.

The rearrangement joins TRBV11-2 to TRBJ2-7; D is uncertain. Trimming removed 2 bases at V and 4 bases at J, with 21 bases between. Germline CDR1 reads SGHAT; CDR2 reads FQNNGV. The CDR3 consists of 17 residues. This CDR3 is CASSLLRSRYSHYEQYF. In DNA, the CDR3 is TGTGCCAGCAGCTTACTCAGATCCCGTTACAGCCATTACGAGCAGTACTTC.

This clone was seen a single time. The V gene is TRBV2, the J gene TRBJ1-1, with D perhaps matching TRBD1 (5 bases). The CDR3 spans 14 residues. CDR1 and CDR2 (germline): SNHLY, FYNNEI. V lost 6 bases to trimming and J lost 5 bases, with 16 bases between them. DNA for the CDR3: TGTGCCAGCAGGGCCCGGAGGGAGGGGACTGAAGCTTTCTTT. Translation: CASRARREGTEAFF.

This chain connects TRBV3-1 (or the pseudogene TRBV3-2) to TRBJ2-1, with D maybe TRBD1 (6 bases). Per the germline V gene, CDR1 is LGHDT and CDR2 is YNNKEL (reference sequence). The CDR3 spans 14 residues. V was cut by 4 bases and J by 3 bases, with 10 bases left in between. CDR3 loop: CASSLQGGYNEQFF. As DNA, the CDR3 is TGTGCCAGCAGCCTACAAGGGGGCTACAATGAGCAGTTCTTC.

In this sample, this clone turned up a few times. The J gene is TRBJ2-1, the V gene TRBV7-8; D may be TRBD1 (6 bases). Germline lookup yields CDR1 SGHVS and CDR2 FQNEAQ. The V end lost 1 base, the J end lost 4 bases, and 11 bases lay between the germline ends. This CDR3 spans 15 amino acids. CDR3 nucleotide sequence: TGTGCCAGCAGCTTAGGACAGGTAGTTTACAATGAGCAGTTCTTC. Its translation: CASSLGQVVYNEQFF.

The CDR3 is CASSPQGRYGYTF. CDR3 bases: TGTGCCAGCAGTCCTCAGGGCCGCTATGGCTACACCTTC. The chain combines TRBV28 with TRBJ1-2, with D possibly TRBD1 on 5 matching bases. Trimming pared 5 bases from V and 4 bases from J, leaving 11 bases between. Per the germline V gene, CDR1 is MDHEN and CDR2 is SYDVKM. This CDR3 is built from 13 residues.

The J gene is TRBJ2-2, the V gene TRBV6-2 or TRBV6-3; D is undetermined. There are 14 residues in the CDR3. Germline V gene lookup returns CDR1 MNHEY and CDR2 SVGEGT. Deletions cut 2 bases from V and 4 bases from J, with 8 bases between. The DNA of the CDR3 is TGTGCCAGCAGTTACGTACAGATCACCGGGGAGCTGTTTTTT. Protein product: CASSYVQITGELFF.

CDR3 protein: CASSMGQGSSYNSPLHF. CDR3 sequence (DNA): TGTGCCAGTAGTATGGGACAGGGGAGCTCCTATAATTCACCCCTCCACTTT. The chain is built from TRBV19 and TRBJ1-6; 10 positions match TRBD1. Germline V gives CDR1 LNHDA, CDR2 SQIVND (reference sequence). J lost 0 bases, V lost 3 bases, and 2 bases had no gene match. The CDR3 covers 17 residues.

The chain couples TRBV7-7 to TRBJ1-1; D gene unclear. The germline V and J ends were trimmed by 10 bases and 1 base, with 13 bases remaining between them. This CDR3 has 13 amino acids. In germline, CDR1 is SSHAT, CDR2 FNYEAQ (reference sequence). In DNA, the CDR3 is TGTGCCACCCAGAGGAGTCGGAACACTGAAGCTTTCTTT. It codes for CATQRSRNTEAFF.

Only a few counts were recorded for this clone. This chain connects TRBV12-3 or TRBV12-4 to TRBJ1-2, with 7 nucleotides matching TRBD1. J was trimmed by 6 bases and V by 6 bases; bases with no gene match: 7. CDR3 length: 13 amino acids. CDR3 in amino acids: CASSTGTDDGYTF. In DNA, the CDR3 is TGTGCCAGCAGCACCGGGACAGACGATGGCTACACCTTC.

Comment on this clone: Other DNA sequences in the same sample also yield this CDR3. CDR3 in DNA: TGCGCCAGCAGCCTAGACAGGGGGAACACTGAAGCTTTCTTT. Residues: CASSLDRGNTEAFF. V is TRBV5-1 and J is TRBJ1-1, with TRBD1 identical over 8 bases. In germline, CDR1 is SGHRS, CDR2 YFSETQ. After removal of 4 bases from V and 1 base from J, the junction contained 3 bases not matched to a gene. The CDR3 is made up of 14 amino acids.

V is TRBV18 and J is TRBJ1-1, with 9 bases fitting TRBD1. The germline V gene has CDR1 KGHSH and CDR2 LQKENI. The CDR3 runs to 15 residues. V shed 6 bases, J shed 2 bases, and the junction held 7 bases outside the gene matches. CDR3 residues: CASSRSTGGNTEAFF. For the CDR3, the DNA is TGTGCCAGCTCCCGCTCTACAGGGGGCAACACTGAAGCTTTCTTT.

This sequence joins TRBV6-5 and TRBJ2-4; TRBD2 matches at 11 bases. CDR3 length: 14 residues. Germline assignment: CDR1 MNHEY and CDR2 SVGAGI. Trimming at V came to 9 bases and at J to 5 bases, leaving 6 bases not matched to a gene. CDR3 sequence (DNA): TGTGCCAGGTCTCCGGGACTAGCGGAAAACATTCAGTACTTC. This translates into CARSPGLAENIQYF.

The CDR3 DNA is TGTGCCAGCAGTTTACAGGGCGGGTATAATTCACCCCTCCACTTT. As protein: CASSLQGGYNSPLHF. The rearrangement links TRBV6-5 to TRBJ1-6; a possible D gene is TRBD1 (6 bases). This CDR3 region has 15 residues. Deletions cut 4 bases from V and 4 bases from J, with 11 bases between. Germline V lookup: CDR1 MNHEY, CDR2 SVGAGI.